This is a list of T cell receptor beta chains from one sample in a study of post-analysis software for immune sequencing data. MiXCR was run by TCRdb on the PCR reads, yielding one entry per CDR3 protein. The data hold around 150,000 distinct CDR3 sequences, with roughly 35% observed a single time. This specimen consisted of blood, obtained after autologous hematopoietic stem cell transplantation. The receptors were gathered from a girl aged 10 to 17 with multiple sclerosis. The CDR3 runs from the conserved cysteine through the conserved F or W. A D gene is named only where the DNA matches it firmly. Size is omitted from some rows. Given values are once, few, many or a class for expanded clones.

v_gene	abundance	d_gene	j_gene	CDR3aa	CDR3nt
TRBV27	.	.	TRBJ2-5	CASSLGQISEQYF	TGTGCCAGCAGTTTAGGACAGATCTCGGAGCAGTACTTC
TRBV2	.	.	TRBJ1-5	CARSWALDGPPQPQHF	TGTGCCCGCAGTTGGGCCCTCGACGGGCCCCCACAGCCCCAGCATTTT
TRBV20-1	.	TRBD2	TRBJ2-3	CSAGWGSGSPPDTQYF	TGCAGTGCTGGGTGGGGGAGCGGGAGCCCCCCAGATACGCAGTATTTT
TRBV5-5	.	.	TRBJ1-5	CASSFYPGQSSNQPQHF	TGTGCCAGCAGCTTTTACCCTGGACAATCTAGCAATCAGCCCCAGCATTTT
TRBV12-3/TRBV12-4	.	.	TRBJ2-5	CASSLEGSKETQYF	TGTGCCAGCAGTTTAGAAGGGAGCAAAGAGACCCAGTACTTC
TRBV7-2	.	.	TRBJ2-7	CASSYGREYEQYF	TGTGCCAGCAGCTACGGACGAGAATACGAGCAGTACTTC
TRBV18	few	.	TRBJ2-1	CASSPIQENEQFF	TGTGCCAGCTCACCAATCCAGGAAAATGAGCAGTTCTTC
TRBV4-3	few	TRBD2	TRBJ2-3	CASSQDLSGRTQYF	TGCGCCAGCAGCCAAGATCTAAGCGGGAGGACGCAGTATTTT
TRBV7-9	.	.	TRBJ1-2	CASSFGSSDDGYTF	TGTGCCAGCAGCTTTGGGTCCAGTGACGATGGCTACACCTTC
TRBV7-9	few	TRBD2	TRBJ2-1	CASSSGGGPYNEQFF	TGTGCCAGCAGCTCCGGGGGAGGGCCCTACAATGAGCAGTTCTTC
TRBV12-3/TRBV12-4	once	.	TRBJ1-5	CASSLVGGNQPQHF	TGTGCCAGCAGTTTGGTGGGGGGCAATCAGCCCCAGCATTTT